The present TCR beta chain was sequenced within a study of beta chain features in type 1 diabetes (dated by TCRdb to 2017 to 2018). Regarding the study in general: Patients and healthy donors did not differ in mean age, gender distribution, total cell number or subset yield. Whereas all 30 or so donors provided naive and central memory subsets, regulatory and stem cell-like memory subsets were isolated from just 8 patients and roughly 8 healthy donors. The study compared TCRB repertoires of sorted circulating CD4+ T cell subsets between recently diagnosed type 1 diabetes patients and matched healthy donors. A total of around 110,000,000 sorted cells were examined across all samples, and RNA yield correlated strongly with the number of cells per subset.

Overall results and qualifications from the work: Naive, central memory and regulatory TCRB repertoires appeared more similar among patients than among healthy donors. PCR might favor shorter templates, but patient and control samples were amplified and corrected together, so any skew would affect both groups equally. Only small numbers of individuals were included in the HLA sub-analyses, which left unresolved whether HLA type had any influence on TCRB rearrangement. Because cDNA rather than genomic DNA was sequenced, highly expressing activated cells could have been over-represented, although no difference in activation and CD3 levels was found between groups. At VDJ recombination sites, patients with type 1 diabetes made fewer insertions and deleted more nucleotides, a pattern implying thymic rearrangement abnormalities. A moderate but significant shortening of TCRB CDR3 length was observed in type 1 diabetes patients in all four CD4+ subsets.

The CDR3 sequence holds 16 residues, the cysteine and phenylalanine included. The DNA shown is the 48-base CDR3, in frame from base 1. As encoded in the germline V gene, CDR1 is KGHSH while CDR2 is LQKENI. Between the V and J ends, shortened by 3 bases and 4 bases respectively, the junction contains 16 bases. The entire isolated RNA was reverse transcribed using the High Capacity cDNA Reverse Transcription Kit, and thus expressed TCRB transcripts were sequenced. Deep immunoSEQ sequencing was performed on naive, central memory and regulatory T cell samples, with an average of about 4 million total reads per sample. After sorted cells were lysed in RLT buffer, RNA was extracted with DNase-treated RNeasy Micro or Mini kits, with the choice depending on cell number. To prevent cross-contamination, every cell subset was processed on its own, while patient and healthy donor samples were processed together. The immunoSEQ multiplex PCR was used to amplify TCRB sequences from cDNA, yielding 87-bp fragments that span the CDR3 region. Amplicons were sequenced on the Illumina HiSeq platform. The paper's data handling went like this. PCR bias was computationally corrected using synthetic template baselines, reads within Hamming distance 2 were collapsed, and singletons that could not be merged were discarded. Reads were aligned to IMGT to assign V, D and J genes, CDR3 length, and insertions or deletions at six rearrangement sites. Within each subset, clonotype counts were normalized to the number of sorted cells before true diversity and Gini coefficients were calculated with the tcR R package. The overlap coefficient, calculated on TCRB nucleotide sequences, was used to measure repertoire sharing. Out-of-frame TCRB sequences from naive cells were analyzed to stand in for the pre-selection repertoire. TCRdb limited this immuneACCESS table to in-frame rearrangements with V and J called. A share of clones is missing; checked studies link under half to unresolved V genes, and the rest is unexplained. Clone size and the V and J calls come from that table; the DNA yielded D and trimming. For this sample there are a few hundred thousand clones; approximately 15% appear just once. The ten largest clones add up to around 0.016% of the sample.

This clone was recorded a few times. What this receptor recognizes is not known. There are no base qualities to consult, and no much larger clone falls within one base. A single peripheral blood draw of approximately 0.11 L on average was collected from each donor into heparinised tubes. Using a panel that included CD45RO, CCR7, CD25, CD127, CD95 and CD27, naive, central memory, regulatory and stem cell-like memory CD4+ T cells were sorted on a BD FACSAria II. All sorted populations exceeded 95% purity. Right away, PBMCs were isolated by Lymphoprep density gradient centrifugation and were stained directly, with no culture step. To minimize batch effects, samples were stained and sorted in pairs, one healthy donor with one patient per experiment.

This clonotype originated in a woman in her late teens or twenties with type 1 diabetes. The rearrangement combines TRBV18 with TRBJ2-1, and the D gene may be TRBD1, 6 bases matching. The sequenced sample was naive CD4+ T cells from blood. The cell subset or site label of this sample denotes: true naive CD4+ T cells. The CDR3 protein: CASSPLQGSHYNEQFF. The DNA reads TGTGCCAGCTCACCTCTACAGGGTTCGCATTACAATGAGCAGTTCTTC. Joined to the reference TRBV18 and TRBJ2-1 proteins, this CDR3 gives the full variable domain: NAGVMQNPRHLVRRRGQEARLRCSPMKGHSHVYWYRQLPEEGLKFMVYLQKENIIDESGMPKERFSAEFPKEGPSILRIQQVVRGDSAAYFCASSPLQGSHYNEQFFGPGTRLTVL.